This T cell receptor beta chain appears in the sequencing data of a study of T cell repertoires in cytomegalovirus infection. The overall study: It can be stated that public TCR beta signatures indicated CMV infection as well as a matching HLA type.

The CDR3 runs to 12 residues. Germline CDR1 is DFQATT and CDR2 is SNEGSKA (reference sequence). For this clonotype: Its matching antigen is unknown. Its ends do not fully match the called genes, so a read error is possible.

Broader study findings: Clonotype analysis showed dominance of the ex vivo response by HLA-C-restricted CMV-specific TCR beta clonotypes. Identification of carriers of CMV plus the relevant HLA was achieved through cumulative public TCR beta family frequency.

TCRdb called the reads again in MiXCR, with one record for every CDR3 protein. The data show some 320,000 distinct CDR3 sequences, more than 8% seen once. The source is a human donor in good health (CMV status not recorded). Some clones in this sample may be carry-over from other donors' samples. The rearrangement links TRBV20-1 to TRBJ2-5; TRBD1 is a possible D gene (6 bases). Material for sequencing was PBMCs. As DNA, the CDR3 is TGCAGTGCGGGACCAGGGGAAGAGACCCGGTACTTC. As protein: CSAGPGEETRYF.